This TCR beta chain stems from a study of cytomegalovirus exposure and HLA in healthy donors. Assay used: immunoSEQ multiplex PCR; TCRdb lists only in-frame clones, some missing. The data hold 95,000 to 120,000 clones, with 95% observed a single time. The CDR3 sequence is 14 residues long. Germline trimming cut 2 bases from V and 4 bases from J; bases unmatched to any gene: 6. The germline CDR1 and CDR2 sequences are SGHRS and YFSETQ. The origin of this receptor is a woman in her late teens or twenties in good health and CMV-seronegative. The genes are TRBV5-1 and TRBJ2-7, with 7 bases matching TRBD1. The material sequenced was PBMCs. The CDR3: CASSLRGPGYEQYF. The CDR3 nucleotides are TGCGCCAGCAGCTTAAGGGGGCCGGGGTACGAGCAGTACTTC.